A single T cell receptor (beta chain) is shown here with its context. CDR3 length: 11 residues. CDR1 MNHEY and CDR2 SMNVEV come from the germline V gene (reference sequence). This record belongs to a study of T cell clusters in autoimmune cytopenias. TRB amplification used approximately 250 ng of peripheral blood genomic DNA. One tube held mixed TRB-A and TRB-B primer pools for touch-down PCR. Following a re-call of the multiplex PCR reads, TCRdb has one entry per CDR3 protein and lacks DNA. This listing includes about 7,200 distinct CDR3 sequences. The data were also submitted as part of a second study, on T cell repertoires in aging, cancer and after chemotherapy. As reported in that work: Donors were grouped into six age bands spanning 30 or younger through 70 or older. Repeat sampling of healthy donors over several months to years showed clear clonal overlap. Median generation probability rose over the chemotherapy interval in each cancer cohort, suggesting rebound thymic output.

This rearrangement joins TRBV27 to TRBJ2-7; TCRdb calls TRBD1, which cannot be checked without DNA. The clonotype originates from a human donor in good health. The material sequenced was peripheral blood. CDR3 protein: CASSSQGLQYF.